This TCR beta chain stems from a study of CD8 T cells in Susac syndrome. Trimming pared 5 bases from V and 8 bases from J, leaving 12 bases between. This CDR3 has 12 amino acids. CDR1 and CDR2 (germline): SEHNR, FQNEAQ (reference sequence). Reverse transcription used roughly 0.45 to 1 ug RNA and random hexamers. MiXCR was run by TCRdb on the immunoSEQ multiplex PCR reads, yielding one entry per CDR3 protein. The data hold 100,000 to 150,000 distinct CDR3 sequences, with over 85% observed a single time. Negative isolation yielded CD4+ and CD8+ T cells, and FACS enriched TEMRA cells. The sequence was collected from a human donor with Susac syndrome. Specimen: CD8+ T cells from PBMCs. The genes are TRBV7-9 and TRBJ1-1; D remains ambiguous. The CDR3 DNA follows: TGTGCCAGCAGCCGTGCTACCCCCGAAGCTTTCTTT. This encodes CASSRATPEAFF. Looking up the rest from reference TRBV7-9 and TRBJ1-1 gives the full variable domain: DTGVSQNPRHKITKRGQNVTFRCDPISEHNRLYWYRQTLGQGPEFLTYFQNEAQLEKSRLLSDRFSAERPKGSFSTLEIQRTEQGDSAMYLCASSRATPEAFFGQGTRLTVV.